This TCR beta chain was sequenced in a study of OX40 agonist ivuxolimab in advanced cancers. The V gene's germline CDR1 is WSHSY and CDR2 SAAADI. There are 14 residues in the CDR3. The ends were cut back, 7 bases at V and 4 bases at J, with 16 bases in the middle. Generated by immunoSEQ multiplex PCR, the TCRdb table keeps only in-frame clones and is missing some. Of about 76,000 clones listed, around 85% were seen once; the top ten hold more than 1.5%. The study, taken as a whole, reports: Antigens targeted by the expanded peripheral T cells were not determined. Individuals who were partial responders at 0.1-3.0 mg/kg had clonal expansion that ranked among the lowest.

Details on this clone: What it recognizes is unknown.

The gene calls are TRBV10-2 and TRBJ1-2, with TRBD1 as a possible D gene (5 bases). This specimen was CD4+ or CD8+ T cells sorted from blood, taken in a trial of the OX40 agonist ivuxolimab. The source is an adult with an advanced solid tumor such as melanoma, head and neck, liver or kidney cancer. In nucleotides, the CDR3 is TGCGCCAGCACTGCAGGAGGGGCGAGCTATGGCTACACCTTC. It translates to CASTAGGASYGYTF.